This record concerns one T cell receptor (beta chain) sequence. The target antigen is unknown. This entry comes from a study of CD8+ T cells in alopecia areata. RNA, once extracted, was reverse transcribed into cDNA for use as the sequencing template. Assay used: immunoSEQ multiplex PCR; TCRdb lists only in-frame clones, some missing. The data contain about 130,000 clones, around 49% of them seen just once; the ten biggest clones take up roughly 20%. General study points: Patients showed less clear TCR sequence sharing than mice, possibly partly because of HLA diversity.

The V and J ends lost 6 bases and 0 bases respectively, with 11 bases between them. This CDR3 region has 13 residues. Germline-derived CDR1 and CDR2 are SQVTM and ANQGSEA. The sequence was collected from a human donor with alopecia areata. Sequencing was performed on CD8+ T cells sorted from blood, taken at week 0. The chain has TRBV29-1 and TRBJ1-1, with D perhaps matching TRBD1 (6 bases). CDR3 DNA: TGCAGCGTGCGGGACACCATGAACACTGAAGCTTTCTTT. It codes for CSVRDTMNTEAFF.